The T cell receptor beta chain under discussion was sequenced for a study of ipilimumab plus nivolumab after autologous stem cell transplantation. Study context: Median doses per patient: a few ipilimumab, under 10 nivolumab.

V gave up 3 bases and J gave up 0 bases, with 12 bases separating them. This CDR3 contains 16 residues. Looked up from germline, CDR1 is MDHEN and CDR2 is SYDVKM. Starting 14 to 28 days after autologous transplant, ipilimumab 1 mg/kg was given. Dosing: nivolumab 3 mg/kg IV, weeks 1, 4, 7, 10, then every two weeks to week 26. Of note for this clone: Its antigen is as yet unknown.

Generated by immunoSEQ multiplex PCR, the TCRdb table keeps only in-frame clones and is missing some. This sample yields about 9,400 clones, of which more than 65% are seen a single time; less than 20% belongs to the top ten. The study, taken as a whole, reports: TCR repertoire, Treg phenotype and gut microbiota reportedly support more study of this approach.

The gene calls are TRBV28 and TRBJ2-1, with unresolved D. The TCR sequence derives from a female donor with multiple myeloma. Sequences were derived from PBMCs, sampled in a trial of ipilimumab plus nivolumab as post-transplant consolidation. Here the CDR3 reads CASSLVRRFSYNEQFF. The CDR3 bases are TGTGCCAGCAGTTTGGTCCGCAGGTTCTCCTACAATGAGCAGTTCTTC.